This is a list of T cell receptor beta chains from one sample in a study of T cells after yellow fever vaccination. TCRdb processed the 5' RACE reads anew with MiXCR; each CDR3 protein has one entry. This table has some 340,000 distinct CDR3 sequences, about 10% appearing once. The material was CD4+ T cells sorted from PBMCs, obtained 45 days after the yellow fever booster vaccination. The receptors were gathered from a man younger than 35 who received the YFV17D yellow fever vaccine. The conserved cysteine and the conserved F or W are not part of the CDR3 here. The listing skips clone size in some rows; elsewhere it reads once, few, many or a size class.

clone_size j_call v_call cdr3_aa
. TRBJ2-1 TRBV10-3 ASIRLAGARGAYNEQF
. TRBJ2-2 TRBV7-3 ASSYRGKNTGELF
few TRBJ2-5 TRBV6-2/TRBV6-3 ASSPTWETQY
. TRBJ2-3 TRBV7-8 ASSENSHGRGVLDTQY
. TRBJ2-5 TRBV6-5 ASKRGGIETQY
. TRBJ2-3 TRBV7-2 ASSLGLAEKDTQY
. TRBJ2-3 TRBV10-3 AISEGRDTDTQY
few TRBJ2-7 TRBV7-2 ASSLRPGLADYEQY
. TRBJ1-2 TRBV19 ASSIDRNYGYT
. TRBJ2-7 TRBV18 ASSPRDVSYEQY
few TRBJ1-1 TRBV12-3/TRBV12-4 ASSPKGLTEAF
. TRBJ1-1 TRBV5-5 ASSHGFENTEAF
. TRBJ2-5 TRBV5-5 ASSMDWGGETQY
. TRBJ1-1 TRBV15 ATRDPGGDTEAF
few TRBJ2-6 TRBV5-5 ASTLLSGANVLT
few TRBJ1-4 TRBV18 ASSLITPGTGYEKLF
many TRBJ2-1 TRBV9 ASSVGESSYNEQF
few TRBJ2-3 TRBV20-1 SAGLAGGPDTQY
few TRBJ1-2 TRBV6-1 ASTVEQGYDGYT
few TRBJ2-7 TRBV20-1 SARGAGPTYEQY
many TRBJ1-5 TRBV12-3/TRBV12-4 ASSQNQNQPQH